This TCR beta chain appears in the sequencing data of a study of Ad26.COV2.S vaccination and SARS-CoV-2 variants. At the level of the study: The Ad26.COV2.S arm of the COV1001 trial was where the donor was placed. Ad26.COV2.S, an intramuscular injection, was given once or twice 56 days apart.

Assay: immunoSEQ multiplex PCR; the TCRdb copy retains only in-frame clones and omits some. The table records hundreds of thousands of clones, 70% to 90% of them present only once. Comments on this clone: What it binds is unknown.

Study-level points and caveats: Vaccine recipients surpassed placebo recipients in spike-specific TCR breadth.

Treatment denoted: 19 received Ad26.COV2.S at low or high dose, single or two shots; a few received placebo; per-sample allocation not given. The investigators took samples on day 63 after the first vaccine or placebo injection. The sample was peripheral blood, taken in a trial of Ad26.COV2.S vaccine versus placebo. This receptor was taken from a person between 18 and 60 years old who received the Ad26.COV2.S COVID-19 vaccine or a placebo.

CDR3 sequence: CSASGGGQGAFGYTF. For the CDR3, the DNA is TGCAGTGCTAGTGGAGGGGGACAGGGGGCTTTTGGCTACACCTTC. The chain couples TRBV20-1 to TRBJ1-2, with 12 bases matching TRBD1. Germline CDR1 is DFQATT and CDR2 is SNEGSKA (reference sequence). The length of the CDR3 is 15 residues. The J segment lost 7 bases and the V segment lost 3 bases, leaving 9 bases of the junction unmatched.